What follows are 5 T cell receptor beta chains derived from one specimen sequenced in a study of blood T cells in healthy people across ages. A J-beta primer mix and a sample-barcoded 5' primer were used in a second PCR of roughly 6 to 12 cycles. TCRdb reprocessed the 5' RACE reads with MiXCR, giving one entry per CDR3 protein. The sample shows about 1.4 million distinct CDR3 sequences, approximately 59% of them seen only once. Sequenced material: blood. The receptors were sampled from a man younger than 35 in good health.

This clonotype was seen once. The V call is TRBV12-3 or TRBV12-4, the J call TRBJ2-5; 7 positions agree with TRBD2. The J call may be mistaken, given a closer DNA end match to TRBJ2-7. The CDR3 covers 14 residues. This chain's CDR3 is CASSKGRELHEQYF. DNA for the CDR3: TGTGCCAGCAGCAAGGGGCGGGAGCTCCACGAGCAGTACTTC.

The rearrangement links TRBV11-2 to TRBJ2-1; no clear D gene. CDR1 SGHAT and CDR2 FQNNGV come from the germline V gene. The CDR3 runs to 14 residues. Trimming took off 4 bases at V and 5 bases at J, with 12 bases between the two ends. The CDR3 coding sequence is TGTGCCAGCAGCTCCCCGGTTGCAGACAATGAGCAGTTCTTC. Residues: CASSSPVADNEQFF.

A few counts support this clonotype. The chain joins TRBV27 to TRBJ2-1; 9 nucleotides line up with TRBD2. The trim removed 2 bases at V and 1 base at J, leaving 3 bases unmatched. CDR3 length: 16 residues. Germline CDR1 reads MNHEY; CDR2 reads SMNVEV (reference sequence). The CDR3, as DNA: TGTGCCAGCAGTTTACTAGCGGGGTCATCCTACAATGAGCAGTTCTTC. Its translation: CASSLLAGSSYNEQFF.

V gene TRBV5-1 combines with J gene TRBJ2-7; 11 bases line up with TRBD2. V lost 4 bases to trimming and J lost 0 bases; unmatched junction nucleotides: 12. The CDR3 runs to 18 residues. Germline values: CDR1 SGHRS, CDR2 YFSETQ. CDR3: CASSPLTSLAGDSYEQYF. The DNA for the CDR3 is TGCGCCAGCAGCCCTCTGACCTCACTAGCGGGGGACTCCTACGAGCAGTACTTC.

This sequence joins TRBV4-1 and TRBJ1-5; D perhaps matches TRBD1 (5 bases). There are 14 residues in the CDR3. Germline V lookup: CDR1 MGHRA, CDR2 YSYEKL. Deletions cut 4 bases from V and 9 bases from J, with 16 bases between. In DNA, the CDR3 is TGCGCCAGCAGCCCCAGCTGGGGGGGATCGCCCCAGCATTTT. Protein sequence: CASSPSWGGSPQHF.